This note documents a single TCR beta chain sequence. The CDR3 spans 16 residues. In germline, CDR1 is SGHVS, CDR2 FQNEAQ. V dropped 5 bases and J dropped 4; count of bases not matched to a gene: 7. These data are taken from a study of OX40 agonist ivuxolimab in advanced cancers. The assay was immunoSEQ multiplex PCR, and TCRdb's table has in-frame clones only and misses some. Of over 40,000 clones listed, nearly 90% are singletons. The chain carries TRBV7-8 and TRBJ2-5; 13 bases fit TRBD2. The origin of this receptor is an adult with an advanced solid tumor such as melanoma, head and neck, liver or kidney cancer. The sequenced sample was CD4+ or CD8+ T cells sorted from blood, obtained in a trial of the OX40 agonist ivuxolimab. The DNA for the CDR3 is TGTGCCAGCAGCCCCCCCGGACTAGCGGGAGTAGAGACCCAGTACTTC. It yields the protein CASSPPGLAGVETQYF.